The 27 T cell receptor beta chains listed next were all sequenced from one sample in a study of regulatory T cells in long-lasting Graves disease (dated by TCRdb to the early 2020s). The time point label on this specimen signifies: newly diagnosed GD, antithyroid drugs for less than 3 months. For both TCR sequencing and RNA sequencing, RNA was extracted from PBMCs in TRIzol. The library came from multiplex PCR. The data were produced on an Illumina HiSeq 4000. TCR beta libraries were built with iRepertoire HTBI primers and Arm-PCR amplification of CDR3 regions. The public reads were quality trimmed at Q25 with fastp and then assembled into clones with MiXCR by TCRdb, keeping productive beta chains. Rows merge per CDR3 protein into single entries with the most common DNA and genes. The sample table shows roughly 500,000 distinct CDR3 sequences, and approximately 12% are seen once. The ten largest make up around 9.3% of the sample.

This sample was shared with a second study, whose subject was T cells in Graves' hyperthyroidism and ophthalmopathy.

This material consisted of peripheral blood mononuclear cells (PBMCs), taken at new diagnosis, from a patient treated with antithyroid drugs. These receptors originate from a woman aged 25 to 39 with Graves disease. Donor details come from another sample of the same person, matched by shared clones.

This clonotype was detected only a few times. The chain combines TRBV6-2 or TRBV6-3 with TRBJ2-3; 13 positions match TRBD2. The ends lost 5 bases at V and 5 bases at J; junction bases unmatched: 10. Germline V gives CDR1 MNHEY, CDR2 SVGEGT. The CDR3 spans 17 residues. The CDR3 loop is CASSEGALAGGRDTQYF. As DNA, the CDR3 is TGTGCCAGCAGTGAAGGCGCACTAGCGGGAGGGCGAGATACGCAGTATTTT.

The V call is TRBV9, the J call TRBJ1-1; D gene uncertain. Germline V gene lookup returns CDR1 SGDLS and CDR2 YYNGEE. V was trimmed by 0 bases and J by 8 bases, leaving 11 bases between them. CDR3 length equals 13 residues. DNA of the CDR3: TGTGCCAGCAGCGTAGTCGCCCGAGGGGAAGCTTTCTTT. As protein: CASSVVARGEAFF. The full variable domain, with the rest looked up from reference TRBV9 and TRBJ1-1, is DSGVTQTPKHLITATGQRVTLRCSPRSGDLSVYWYQQSLDQGLQFLIQYYNGEERAKGNILERFSAQQFPDLHSELNLSSLELGDSALYFCASSVVARGEAFFGQGTRLTVV.

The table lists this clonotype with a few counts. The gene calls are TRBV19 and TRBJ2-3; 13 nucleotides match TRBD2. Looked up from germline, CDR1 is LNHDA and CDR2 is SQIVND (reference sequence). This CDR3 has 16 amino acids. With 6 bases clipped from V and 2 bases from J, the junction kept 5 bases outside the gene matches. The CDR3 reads CASRRTSGGYTDTQYF. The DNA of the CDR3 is TGTGCCAGTAGAAGGACTAGCGGGGGATACACAGATACGCAGTATTTT.

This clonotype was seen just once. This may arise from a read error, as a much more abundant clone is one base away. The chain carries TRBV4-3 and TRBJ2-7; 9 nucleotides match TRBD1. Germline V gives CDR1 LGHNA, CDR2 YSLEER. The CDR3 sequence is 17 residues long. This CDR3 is CASSQDSTGGSFYEQCF. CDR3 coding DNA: TGCGCCAGCAGCCAAGACTCAACAGGGGGCTCTTTCTACGAGCAGTGCTTC.

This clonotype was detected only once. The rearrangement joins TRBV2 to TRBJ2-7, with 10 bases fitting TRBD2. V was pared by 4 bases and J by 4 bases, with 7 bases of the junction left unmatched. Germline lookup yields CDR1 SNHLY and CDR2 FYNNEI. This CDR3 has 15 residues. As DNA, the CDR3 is TGTGCCAGCAGTGGAACTAGCGGGATTGGATACGAGCAGTACTTC. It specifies CASSGTSGIGYEQYF.

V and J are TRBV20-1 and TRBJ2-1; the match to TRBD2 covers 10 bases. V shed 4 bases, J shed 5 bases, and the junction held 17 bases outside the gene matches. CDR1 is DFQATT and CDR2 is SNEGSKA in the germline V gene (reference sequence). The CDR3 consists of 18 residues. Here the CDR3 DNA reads TGCAGTGCTAACACCGGGACTAGCGCATTACTTGAGGACAATGAGCAGTTCTTC. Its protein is CSANTGTSALLEDNEQFF.

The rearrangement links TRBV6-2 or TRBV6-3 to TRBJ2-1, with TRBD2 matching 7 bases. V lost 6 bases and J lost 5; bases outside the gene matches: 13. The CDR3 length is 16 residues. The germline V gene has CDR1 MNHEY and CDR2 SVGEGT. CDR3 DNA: TGTGCCAGCAGCAAGCGGCGGGGGACGGTAAACAATGAGCAGTTCTTC. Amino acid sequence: CASSKRRGTVNNEQFF.

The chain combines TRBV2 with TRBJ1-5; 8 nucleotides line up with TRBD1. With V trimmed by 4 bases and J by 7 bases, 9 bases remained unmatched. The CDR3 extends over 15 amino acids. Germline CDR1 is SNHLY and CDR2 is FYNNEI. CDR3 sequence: CASSVSLPGGQPQHF. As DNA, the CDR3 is TGTGCCAGCAGTGTTTCCCTCCCAGGGGGCCAGCCCCAGCATTTT. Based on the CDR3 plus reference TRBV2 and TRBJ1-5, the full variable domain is EPEVTQTPSHQVTQMGQEVILRCVPISNHLYFYWYRQILGQKVEFLVSFYNNEISEKSEIFDDQFSVERPDGSNFTLKIRSTKLEDSAMYFCASSVSLPGGQPQHFGDGTRLSIL.

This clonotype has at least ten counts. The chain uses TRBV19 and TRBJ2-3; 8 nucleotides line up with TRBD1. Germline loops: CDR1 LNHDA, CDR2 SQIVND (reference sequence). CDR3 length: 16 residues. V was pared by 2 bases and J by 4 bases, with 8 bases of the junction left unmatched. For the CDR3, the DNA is TGTGCCAGTAGTATATTTGAGACAGGGGCCCCAGATACGCAGTATTTT. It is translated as CASSIFETGAPDTQYF.

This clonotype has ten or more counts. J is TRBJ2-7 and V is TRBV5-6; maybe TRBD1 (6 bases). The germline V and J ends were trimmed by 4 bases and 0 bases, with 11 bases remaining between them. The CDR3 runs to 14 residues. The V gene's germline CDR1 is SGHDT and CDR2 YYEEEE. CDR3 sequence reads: CASSDRKSSYEQYF. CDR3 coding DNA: TGTGCCAGCAGCGACAGGAAAAGCTCCTACGAGCAGTACTTC. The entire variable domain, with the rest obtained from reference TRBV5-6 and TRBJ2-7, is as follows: DAGVTQSPTHLIKTRGQQVTLRCSPKSGHDTVSWYQQALGQGPQFIFQYYEEEERQRGNFPDRFSGHQFPNYSSELNVNALLLGDSALYLCASSDRKSSYEQYFGPGTRLTVT.

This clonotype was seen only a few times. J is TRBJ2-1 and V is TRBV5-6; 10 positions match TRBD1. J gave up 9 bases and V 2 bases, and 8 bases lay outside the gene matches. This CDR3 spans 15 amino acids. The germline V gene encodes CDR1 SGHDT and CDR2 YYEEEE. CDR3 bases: TGTGCCAGCAGCTTCCTCGACAGGGGGCTTAGTGAGCAGTTCTTC. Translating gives CASSFLDRGLSEQFF. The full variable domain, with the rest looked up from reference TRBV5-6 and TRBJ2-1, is DAGVTQSPTHLIKTRGQQVTLRCSPKSGHDTVSWYQQALGQGPQFIFQYYEEEERQRGNFPDRFSGHQFPNYSSELNVNALLLGDSALYLCASSFLDRGLSEQFFGPGTRLTVL.

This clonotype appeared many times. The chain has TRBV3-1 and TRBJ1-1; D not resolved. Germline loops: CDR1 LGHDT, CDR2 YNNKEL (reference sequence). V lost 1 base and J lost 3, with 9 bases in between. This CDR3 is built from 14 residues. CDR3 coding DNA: TGTGCCAGCAGCCAAGTAGGCGGAGACACTGAAGCTTTCTTT. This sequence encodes CASSQVGGDTEAFF.

CDR3 residues: CASVFGTSGRNEQFF. The CDR3 coding sequence is TGTGCCAGCGTTTTCGGGACTAGCGGGAGGAATGAGCAGTTCTTC. The V and J genes are TRBV2 and TRBJ2-1; 15 bases agree with TRBD2. V shed 8 bases and J 7 bases; nucleotides not matched to a gene: 6. CDR1 and CDR2 (germline): SNHLY, FYNNEI. CDR3 length: 15 residues.

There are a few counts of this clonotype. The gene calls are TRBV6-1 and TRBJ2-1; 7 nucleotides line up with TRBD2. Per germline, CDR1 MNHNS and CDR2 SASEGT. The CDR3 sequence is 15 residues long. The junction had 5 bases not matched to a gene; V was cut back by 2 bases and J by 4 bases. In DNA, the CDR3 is TGTGCCAGCAGTGAATTAGGGAGGGATTACAATGAGCAGTTCTTC. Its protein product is CASSELGRDYNEQFF.

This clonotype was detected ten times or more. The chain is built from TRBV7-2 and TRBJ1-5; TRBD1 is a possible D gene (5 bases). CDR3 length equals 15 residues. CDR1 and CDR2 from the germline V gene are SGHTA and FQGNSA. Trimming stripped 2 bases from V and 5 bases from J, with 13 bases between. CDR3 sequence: CASSLSSGGDQPQHF. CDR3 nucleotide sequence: TGTGCCAGCAGCTTATCTTCGGGGGGAGATCAGCCCCAGCATTTT.

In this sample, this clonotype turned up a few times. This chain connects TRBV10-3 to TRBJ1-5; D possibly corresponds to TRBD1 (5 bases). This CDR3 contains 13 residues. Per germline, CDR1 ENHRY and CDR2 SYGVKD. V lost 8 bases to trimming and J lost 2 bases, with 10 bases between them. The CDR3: CAIGHPGNQPQHF. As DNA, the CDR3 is TGTGCCATCGGACATCCCGGCAATCAGCCCCAGCATTTT.

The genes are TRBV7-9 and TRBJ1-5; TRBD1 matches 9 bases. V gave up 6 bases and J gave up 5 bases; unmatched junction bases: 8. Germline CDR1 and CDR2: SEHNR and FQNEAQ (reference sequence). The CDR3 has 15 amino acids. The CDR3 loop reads CASSQGTGRHQPQHF. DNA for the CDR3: TGTGCCAGCAGTCAAGGGACAGGGAGGCATCAGCCCCAGCATTTT.

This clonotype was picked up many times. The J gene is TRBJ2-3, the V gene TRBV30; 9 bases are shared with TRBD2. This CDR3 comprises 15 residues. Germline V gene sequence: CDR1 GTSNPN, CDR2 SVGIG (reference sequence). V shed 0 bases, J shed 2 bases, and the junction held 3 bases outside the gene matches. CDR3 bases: TGTGCCTGGAGTGTCACTAGCGGGTTCACAGATACGCAGTATTTT. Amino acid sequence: CAWSVTSGFTDTQYF.

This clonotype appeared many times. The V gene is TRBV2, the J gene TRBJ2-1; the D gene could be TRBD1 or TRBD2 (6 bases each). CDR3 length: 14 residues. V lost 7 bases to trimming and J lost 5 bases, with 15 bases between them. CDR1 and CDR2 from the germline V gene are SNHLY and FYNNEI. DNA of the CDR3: TGTGCCAGCACGGAGGGACACCCCCACAATGAGCAGTTCTTC. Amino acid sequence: CASTEGHPHNEQFF.

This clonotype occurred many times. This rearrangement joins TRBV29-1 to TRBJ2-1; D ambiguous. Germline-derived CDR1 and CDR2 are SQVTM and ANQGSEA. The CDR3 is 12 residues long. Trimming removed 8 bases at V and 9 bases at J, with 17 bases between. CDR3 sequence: CSPAFGFGEQFF. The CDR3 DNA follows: TGCAGCCCAGCGTTTGGTTTTGGTGAGCAGTTCTTC.

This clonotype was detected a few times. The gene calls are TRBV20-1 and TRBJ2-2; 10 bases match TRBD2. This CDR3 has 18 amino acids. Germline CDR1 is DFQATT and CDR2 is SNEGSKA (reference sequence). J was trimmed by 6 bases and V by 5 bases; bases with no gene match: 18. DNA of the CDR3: TGCAGTGCTCCCAGACTAGCGGGTGACACCCATTCACCCGGGGAGCTGTTTTTT. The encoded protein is CSAPRLAGDTHSPGELFF.

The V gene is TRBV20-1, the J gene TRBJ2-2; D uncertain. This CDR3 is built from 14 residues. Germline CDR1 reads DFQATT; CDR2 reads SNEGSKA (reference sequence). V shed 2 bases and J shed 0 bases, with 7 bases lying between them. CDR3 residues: CSARKDTNTGELFF. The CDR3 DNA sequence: TGCAGTGCTAGAAAAGACACGAACACCGGGGAGCTGTTTTTT.

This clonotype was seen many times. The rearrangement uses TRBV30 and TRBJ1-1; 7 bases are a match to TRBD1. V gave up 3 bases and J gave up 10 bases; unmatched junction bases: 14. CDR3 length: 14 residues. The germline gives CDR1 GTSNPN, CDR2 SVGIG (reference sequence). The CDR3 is CAWSRGTAIQGAFF. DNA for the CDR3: TGTGCCTGGAGCCGGGGGACAGCAATCCAAGGAGCTTTCTTT. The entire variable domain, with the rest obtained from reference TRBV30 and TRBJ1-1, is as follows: SQTIHQWPATLVQPVGSPLSLECTVEGTSNPNLYWYRQAAGRGLQLLFYSVGIGQISSEVPQNLSASRPQDRQFILSSKKLLLSDSGFYLCAWSRGTAIQGAFFGQGTRLTVV.

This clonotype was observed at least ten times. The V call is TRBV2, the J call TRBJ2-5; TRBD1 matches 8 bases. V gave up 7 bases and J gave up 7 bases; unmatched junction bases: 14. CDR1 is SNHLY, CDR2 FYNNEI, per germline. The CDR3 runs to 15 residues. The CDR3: CASTLRSGGARTQYF. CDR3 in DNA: TGTGCCAGCACCCTTAGGTCAGGGGGCGCGAGGACCCAGTACTTC.

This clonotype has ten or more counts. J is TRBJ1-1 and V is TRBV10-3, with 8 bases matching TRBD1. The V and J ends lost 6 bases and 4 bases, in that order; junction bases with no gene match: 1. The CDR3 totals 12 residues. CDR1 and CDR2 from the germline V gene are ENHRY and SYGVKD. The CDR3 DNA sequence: TGTGCCATCAGAGGACAGGGCACTGAAGCTTTCTTT. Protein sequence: CAIRGQGTEAFF.

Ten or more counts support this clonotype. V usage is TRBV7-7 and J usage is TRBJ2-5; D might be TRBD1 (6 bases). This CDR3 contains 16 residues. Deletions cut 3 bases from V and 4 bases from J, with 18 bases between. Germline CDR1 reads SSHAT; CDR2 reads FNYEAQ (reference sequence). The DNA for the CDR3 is TGTGCCAGCAGCTTTTTGAGCGGTACAGGGTCAGAGACCCAGTACTTC. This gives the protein CASSFLSGTGSETQYF.

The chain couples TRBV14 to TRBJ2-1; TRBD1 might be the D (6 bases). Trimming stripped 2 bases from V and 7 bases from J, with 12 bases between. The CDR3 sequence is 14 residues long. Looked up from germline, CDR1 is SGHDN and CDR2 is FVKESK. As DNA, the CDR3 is TGTGCCAGCAGCCAAATGGACAGCGAGAATGAGCAGTTCTTC. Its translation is CASSQMDSENEQFF.